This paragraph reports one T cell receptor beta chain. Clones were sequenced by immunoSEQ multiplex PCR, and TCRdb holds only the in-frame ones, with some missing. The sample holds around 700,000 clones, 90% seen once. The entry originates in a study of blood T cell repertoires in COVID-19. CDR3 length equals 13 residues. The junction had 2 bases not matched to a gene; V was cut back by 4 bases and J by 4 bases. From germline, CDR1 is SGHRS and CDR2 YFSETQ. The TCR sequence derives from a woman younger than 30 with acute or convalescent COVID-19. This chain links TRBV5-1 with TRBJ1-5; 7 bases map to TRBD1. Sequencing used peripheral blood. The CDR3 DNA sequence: TGCGCCAGCAGCGAGGGACAGAATCAGCCCCAGCATTTT. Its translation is CASSEGQNQPQHF.